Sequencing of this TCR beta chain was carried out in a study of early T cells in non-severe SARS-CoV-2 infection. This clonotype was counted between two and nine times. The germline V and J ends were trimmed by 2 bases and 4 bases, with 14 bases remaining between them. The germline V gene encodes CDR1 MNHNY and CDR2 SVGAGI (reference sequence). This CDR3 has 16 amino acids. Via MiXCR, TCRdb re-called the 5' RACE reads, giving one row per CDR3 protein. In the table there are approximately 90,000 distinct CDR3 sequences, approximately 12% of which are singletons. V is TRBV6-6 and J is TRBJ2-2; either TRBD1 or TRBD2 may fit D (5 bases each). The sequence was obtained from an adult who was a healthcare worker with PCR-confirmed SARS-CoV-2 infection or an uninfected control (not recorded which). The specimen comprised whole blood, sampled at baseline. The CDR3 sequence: CASSYPSNGATGELFF. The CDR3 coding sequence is TGTGCCAGCAGTTACCCGAGTAACGGGGCCACCGGGGAGCTGTTTTTT.